These 10 T cell receptor beta chains were all obtained from the same sample, sequenced in a study of blood T cells in healthy people across ages. Primers used in a second PCR of roughly 6 to 11 cycles were a sample-barcoded 5' primer and a J-beta primer mix. Via MiXCR, TCRdb re-called the 5' RACE reads, giving one row per CDR3 protein. In the table there are about 1.8 million distinct CDR3 sequences, around 50% of which are singletons. Sample: blood. Source of these receptors: a middle-aged woman in good health.

The J gene is TRBJ1-5, the V gene TRBV15; D perhaps matches TRBD1 (6 bases). Per the germline V gene, CDR1 is LNHNV and CDR2 is YYDKDF (reference sequence). The CDR3 is 15 residues long. V was cut by 7 bases and J by 0 bases, with 13 bases left in between. The DNA for the CDR3 is TGTGCCACCACTGAAGGGGGGAATAGCAATCAGCCCCAGCATTTT. This sequence encodes CATTEGGNSNQPQHF.

This clonotype has a count of ten or more. This rearrangement joins TRBV20-1 to TRBJ1-2; D ambiguous. From germline, CDR1 is DFQATT and CDR2 SNEGSKA (reference sequence). V dropped 5 bases and J dropped 3 bases, with 4 bases sitting between them. There are 10 residues in the CDR3. This CDR3 reads CSAPYYGYTF. Here the CDR3 DNA reads TGCAGTGCTCCCTACTATGGCTACACCTTC.

This chain connects TRBV29-1 to TRBJ1-2, with D maybe TRBD1 (6 bases). Germline-derived CDR1 and CDR2 are SQVTM and ANQGSEA. CDR3 size: 12 residues. Deletions cut 5 bases from V and 8 bases from J, with 15 bases between. The CDR3 loop is CSVLSGGRGYTF. The DNA for the CDR3 is TGCAGCGTTCTGAGCGGGGGGCGAGGCTACACCTTC.

In DNA form, the CDR3 reads TGTGCCAGCAGCGTAGCCCCATGGGATGAGCAGTTCTTC. It specifies CASSVAPWDEQFF. The chain couples TRBV9 to TRBJ2-1; D remains unclear. V lost 0 bases to trimming and J lost 8 bases, with 9 bases between them. Germline V gene lookup returns CDR1 SGDLS and CDR2 YYNGEE. This CDR3 is built from 13 residues.

The chain is built from TRBV28 and TRBJ1-2, with D unclear. CDR1 and CDR2 (germline): MDHEN, SYDVKM. The CDR3 consists of 10 residues. V lost 10 bases to trimming and J lost 6 bases, with 9 bases between them. The CDR3 DNA is TGTGCCACCCGCTCGGATGGCTACACCTTC. Protein: CATRSDGYTF.

The genes are TRBV20-1 and TRBJ2-1, with a weak D call TRBD1 (5 bases). Trimming removed 4 bases from V and 7 bases from J, with 14 bases in between. The CDR3 is 13 residues long. CDR1 is DFQATT and CDR2 is SNEGSKA in the germline V gene (reference sequence). The CDR3 spells CSAIGQQGNEQFF. Written as DNA, the CDR3 is TGCAGTGCTATCGGGCAGCAGGGAAATGAGCAGTTCTTC.

With regard to this clonotype: At one end the junction does not follow the germline gene, possibly because of a read error. The rearrangement links TRBV28 to TRBJ2-7, with 8 positions matching TRBD1. The CDR3 extends over 14 amino acids. Per germline, CDR1 MDHEN and CDR2 SYDVKM. The DNA for the CDR3 is TGTGCCGGCAGTTCACACAGGGGGTCCTACGAGCAGTACTTC. It yields the protein CAGSSHRGSYEQYF.

The V call is TRBV7-2, the J call TRBJ2-7, with 8 bases identical to TRBD1. The germline V gene has CDR1 SGHTA and CDR2 FQGNSA. The CDR3 length is 18 residues. The junction had 16 bases not matched to a gene; V was cut back by 5 bases and J by 1 base. The CDR3 bases are TGTGCCAGCAGCCTAGGGCCCCAGGGACAGGAAAGATCCTACGAGCAGTACTTC. Amino acids: CASSLGPQGQERSYEQYF.

CDR3: CASSLKGGRPPDTQYF. CDR3 in DNA: TGTGCCAGCAGCTTAAAAGGGGGGCGCCCCCCAGATACGCAGTATTTT. This chain links TRBV7-2 with TRBJ2-3; D may correspond to TRBD1 or TRBD2 (6 bases each). Trimming shortened V by 2 bases and J by 4 bases, and 16 bases separated the two germline ends. Per the germline V gene, CDR1 is SGHTA and CDR2 is FQGNSA. This CDR3 has 16 amino acids.

The rearrangement links TRBV5-1 to TRBJ2-1, with a tentative D call TRBD2 (6 bases). CDR1 and CDR2 from the germline V gene are SGHRS and YFSETQ. Trimming removed 1 base from V and 6 bases from J, with 14 bases in between. The CDR3 extends over 15 amino acids. CDR3 loop: CASSLRVGGSNEQFF. CDR3 bases: TGCGCCAGCAGCTTGCGAGTAGGAGGGAGCAATGAGCAGTTCTTC.